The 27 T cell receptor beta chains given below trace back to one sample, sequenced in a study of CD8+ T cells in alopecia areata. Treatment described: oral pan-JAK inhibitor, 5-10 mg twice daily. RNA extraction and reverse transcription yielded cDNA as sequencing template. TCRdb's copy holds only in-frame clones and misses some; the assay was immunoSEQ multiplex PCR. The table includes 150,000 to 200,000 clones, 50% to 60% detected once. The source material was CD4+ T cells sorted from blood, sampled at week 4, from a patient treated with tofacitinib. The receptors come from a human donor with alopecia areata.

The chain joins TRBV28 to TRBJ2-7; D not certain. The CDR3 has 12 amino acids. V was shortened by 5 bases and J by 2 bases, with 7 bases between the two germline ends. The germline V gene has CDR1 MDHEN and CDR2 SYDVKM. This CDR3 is CASSETTYEQYF. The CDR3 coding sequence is TGTGCCAGCAGTGAGACAACCTACGAGCAGTACTTC.

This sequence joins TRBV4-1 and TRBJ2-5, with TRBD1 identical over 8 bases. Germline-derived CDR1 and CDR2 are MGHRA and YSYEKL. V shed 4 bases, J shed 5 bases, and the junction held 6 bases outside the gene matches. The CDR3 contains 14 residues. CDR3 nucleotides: TGCGCCAGCAGCCTCCAGGGGGCCGCGGAGACCCAGTACTTC. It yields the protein CASSLQGAAETQYF.

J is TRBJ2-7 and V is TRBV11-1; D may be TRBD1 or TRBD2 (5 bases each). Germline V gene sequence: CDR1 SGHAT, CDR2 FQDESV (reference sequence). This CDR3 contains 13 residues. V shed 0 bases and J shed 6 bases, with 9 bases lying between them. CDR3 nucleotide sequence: TGTGCCAGCAGCTTAGCCCGGGGCCGCGAGCAGTACTTC. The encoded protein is CASSLARGREQYF.

The CDR3 loop reads CASSGTGGTEAFF. The CDR3 DNA is TGTGCCAGTAGTGGGACAGGGGGCACTGAAGCTTTCTTT. This chain connects TRBV19 to TRBJ1-1; 11 bases are a match to TRBD1. V trimming: 5 bases; J trimming: 4 bases; junction bases outside the gene matches: 0. CDR1 is LNHDA and CDR2 is SQIVND in the germline V gene (reference sequence). The CDR3 has 13 amino acids.

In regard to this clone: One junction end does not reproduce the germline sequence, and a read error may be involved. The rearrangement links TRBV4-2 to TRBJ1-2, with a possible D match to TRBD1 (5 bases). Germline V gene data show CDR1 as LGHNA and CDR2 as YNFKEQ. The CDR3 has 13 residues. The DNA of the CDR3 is TGTGCCAGCAGCCAAGATCGAGGTGGGAGAGGGGTCTTC. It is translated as CASSQDRGGRGVF.

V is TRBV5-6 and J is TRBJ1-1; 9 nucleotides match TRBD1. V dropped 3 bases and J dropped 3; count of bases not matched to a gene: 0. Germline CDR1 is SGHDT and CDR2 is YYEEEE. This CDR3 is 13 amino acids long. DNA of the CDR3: TGTGCCAGCAGCTGGGACAGGGACACTGAAGCTTTCTTT. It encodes CASSWDRDTEAFF.

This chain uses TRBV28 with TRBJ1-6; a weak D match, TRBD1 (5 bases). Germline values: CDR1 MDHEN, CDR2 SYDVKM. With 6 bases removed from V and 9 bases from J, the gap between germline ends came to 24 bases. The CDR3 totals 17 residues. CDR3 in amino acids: CASSPPRRASGGSPLHF. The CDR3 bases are TGTGCCAGCAGCCCTCCTCGGCGCGCCTCCGGGGGTTCACCCCTCCACTTT.

CDR3 sequence: CATSRDGNSPLHF. CDR3 DNA sequence: TGTGCCACCAGCAGGGACGGGAATTCACCCCTCCACTTT. The gene calls are TRBV15 and TRBJ1-6; no firm D call. The germline gives CDR1 LNHNV, CDR2 YYDKDF (reference sequence). V dropped 3 bases and J dropped 7 bases, with 7 bases sitting between them. The CDR3 contains 13 residues.

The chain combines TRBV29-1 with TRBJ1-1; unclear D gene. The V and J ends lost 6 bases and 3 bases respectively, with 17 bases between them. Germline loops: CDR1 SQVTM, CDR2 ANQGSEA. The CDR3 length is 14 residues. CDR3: CSVASGLLDTEAFF. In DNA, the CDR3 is TGCAGCGTCGCCTCAGGCCTCCTGGACACTGAAGCTTTCTTT. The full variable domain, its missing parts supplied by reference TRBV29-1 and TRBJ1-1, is SAVISQKPSRDICQRGTSLTIQCQVDSQVTMMFWYRQQPGQSLTLIATANQGSEATYESGFVIDKFPISRPNLTFSTLTVSNMSPEDSSIYLCSVASGLLDTEAFFGQGTRLTVV.

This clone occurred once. In nucleotides, the CDR3 is TGTGCCAGCAGCCTCGGACAGCGGAGCGGCTACACCTTC. Translation gives CASSLGQRSGYTF. The chain has TRBV7-9 and TRBJ1-2; possibly TRBD1 for D (6 bases). Germline CDR1 SEHNR, CDR2 FQNEAQ (reference sequence). V gave up 5 bases and J gave up 8 bases, with 15 bases separating them. The CDR3 runs to 13 residues. The entire variable domain, with the rest obtained from reference TRBV7-9 and TRBJ1-2, is as follows: DTGVSQNPRHKITKRGQNVTFRCDPISEHNRLYWYRQTLGQGPEFLTYFQNEAQLEKSRLLSDRFSAERPKGSFSTLEIQRTEQGDSAMYLCASSLGQRSGYTFGSGTRLTVV.

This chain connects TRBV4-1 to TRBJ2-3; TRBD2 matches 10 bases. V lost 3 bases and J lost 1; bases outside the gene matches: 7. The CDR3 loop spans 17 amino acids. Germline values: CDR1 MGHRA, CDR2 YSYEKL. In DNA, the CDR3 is TGCGCCAGCAGCCACCGGAGCGGGGGGGCGCGCACAGATACGCAGTATTTT. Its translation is CASSHRSGGARTDTQYF.

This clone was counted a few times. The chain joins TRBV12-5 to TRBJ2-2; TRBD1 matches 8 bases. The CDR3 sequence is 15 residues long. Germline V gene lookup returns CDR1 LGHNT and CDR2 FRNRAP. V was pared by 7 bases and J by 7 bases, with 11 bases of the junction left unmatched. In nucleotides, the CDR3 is TGTGCTAGTGAGGACAGGGCAGTTTTGAACGGGGAGCTGTTTTTT. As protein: CASEDRAVLNGELFF.

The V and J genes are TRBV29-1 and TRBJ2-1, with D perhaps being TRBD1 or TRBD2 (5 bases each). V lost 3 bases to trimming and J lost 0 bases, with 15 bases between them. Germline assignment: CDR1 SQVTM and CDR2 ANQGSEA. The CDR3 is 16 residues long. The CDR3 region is CSVEKGTGSSYNEQFF. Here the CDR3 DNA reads TGCAGCGTTGAGAAGGGGACGGGGAGCTCCTACAATGAGCAGTTCTTC.

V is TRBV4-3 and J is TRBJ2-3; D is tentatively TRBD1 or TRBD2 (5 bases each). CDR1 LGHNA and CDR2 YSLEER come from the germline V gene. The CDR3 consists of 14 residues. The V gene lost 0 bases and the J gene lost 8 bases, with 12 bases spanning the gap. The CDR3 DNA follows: TGCGCCAGCAGCCAAGAAGTCGGGGCAGGTACGCAGTATTTT. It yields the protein CASSQEVGAGTQYF.

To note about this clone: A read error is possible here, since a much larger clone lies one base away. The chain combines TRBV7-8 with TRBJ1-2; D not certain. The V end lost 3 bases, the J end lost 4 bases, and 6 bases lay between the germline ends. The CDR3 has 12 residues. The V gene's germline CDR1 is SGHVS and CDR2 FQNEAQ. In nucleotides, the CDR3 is TGTGCCAGCAGCTTGGGGAGCTATGGCTACACCTTC. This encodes CASSLGSYGYTF. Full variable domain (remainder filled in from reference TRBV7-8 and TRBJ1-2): GAGVSQSPRYKVAKRGQDVALRCDPISGHVSLFWYQQALGQGPEFLTYFQNEAQLDKSGLPSDRFFAERPEGSVSTLKIQRTQQEDSAVYLCASSLGSYGYTFGSGTRLTVV.

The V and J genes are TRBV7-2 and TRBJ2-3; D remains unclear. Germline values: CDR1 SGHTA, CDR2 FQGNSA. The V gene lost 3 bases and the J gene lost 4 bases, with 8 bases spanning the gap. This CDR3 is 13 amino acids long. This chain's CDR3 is CASSLSAPDTQYF. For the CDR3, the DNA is TGTGCCAGCAGCTTGAGTGCCCCAGATACGCAGTATTTT.

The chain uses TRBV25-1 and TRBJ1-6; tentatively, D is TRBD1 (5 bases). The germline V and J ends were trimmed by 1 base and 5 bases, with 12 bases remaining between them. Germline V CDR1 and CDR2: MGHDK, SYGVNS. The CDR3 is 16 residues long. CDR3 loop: CASSELGTGNNSPLHF. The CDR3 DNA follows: TGTGCCAGCAGTGAATTGGGGACTGGGAATAATTCACCCCTCCACTTT.

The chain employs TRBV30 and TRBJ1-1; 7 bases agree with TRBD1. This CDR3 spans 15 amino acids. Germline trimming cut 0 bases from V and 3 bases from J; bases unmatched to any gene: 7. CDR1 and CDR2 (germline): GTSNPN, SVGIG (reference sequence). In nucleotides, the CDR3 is TGTGCCTGGAGTGTACTGGCAGGGGGAGACACTGAAGCTTTCTTT. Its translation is CAWSVLAGGDTEAFF.

The CDR3 is CASSFSTGGRFAETQYF. CDR3 DNA: TGCGCCAGCAGCTTCTCTACCGGGGGCCGGTTTGCAGAGACCCAGTACTTC. The chain uses TRBV5-1 and TRBJ2-5; TRBD1 or TRBD2 may be the D gene (6 bases each). In germline, CDR1 is SGHRS, CDR2 YFSETQ. The CDR3 is 17 amino acids. Trimming took 2 bases from V and 4 from J, leaving 21 bases between them.

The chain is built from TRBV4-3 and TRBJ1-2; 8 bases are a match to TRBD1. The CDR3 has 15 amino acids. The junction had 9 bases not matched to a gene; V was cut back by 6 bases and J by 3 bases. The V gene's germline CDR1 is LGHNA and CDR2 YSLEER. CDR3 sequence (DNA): TGCGCCAGCAGTGGAGACAGGGGACCTGACTATGGCTACACCTTC. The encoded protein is CASSGDRGPDYGYTF.

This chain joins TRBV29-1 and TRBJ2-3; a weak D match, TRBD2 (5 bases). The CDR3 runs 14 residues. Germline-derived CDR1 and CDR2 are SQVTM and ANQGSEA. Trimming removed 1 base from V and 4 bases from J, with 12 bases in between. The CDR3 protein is CSVEARSVSDTQYF. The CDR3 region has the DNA TGCAGCGTTGAAGCACGTAGCGTCTCAGATACGCAGTATTTT.

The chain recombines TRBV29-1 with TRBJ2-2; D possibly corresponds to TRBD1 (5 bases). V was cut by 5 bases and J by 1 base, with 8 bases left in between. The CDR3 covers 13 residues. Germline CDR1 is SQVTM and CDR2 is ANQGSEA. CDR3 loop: CSVFQGNTGELFF. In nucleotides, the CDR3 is TGCAGCGTTTTTCAGGGGAACACCGGGGAGCTGTTTTTT.

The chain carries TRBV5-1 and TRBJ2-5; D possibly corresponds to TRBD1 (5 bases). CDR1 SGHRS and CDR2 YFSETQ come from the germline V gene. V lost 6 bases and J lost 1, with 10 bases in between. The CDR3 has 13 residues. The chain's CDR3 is CASNWGFQETQYF. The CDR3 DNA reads TGCGCCAGCAACTGGGGCTTCCAAGAGACCCAGTACTTC.

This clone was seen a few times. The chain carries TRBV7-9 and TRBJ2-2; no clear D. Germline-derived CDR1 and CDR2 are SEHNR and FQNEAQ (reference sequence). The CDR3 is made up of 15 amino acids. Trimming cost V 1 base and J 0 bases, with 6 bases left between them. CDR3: CASSLGTANTGELFF. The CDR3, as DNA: TGTGCCAGCAGCTTAGGGACGGCGAACACCGGGGAGCTGTTTTTT.

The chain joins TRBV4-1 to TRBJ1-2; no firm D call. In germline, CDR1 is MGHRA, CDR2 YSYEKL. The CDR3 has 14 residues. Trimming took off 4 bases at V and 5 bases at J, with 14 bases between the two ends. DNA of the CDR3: TGCGCCAGCAGCCGGGGAGGAGGGAAGTATGGCTACACCTTC. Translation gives CASSRGGGKYGYTF.

DNA of the CDR3: TGTGCCAGCAGTTTCCATGGTCAGGGGGTACAGCCCCAGCATTTT. Translating gives CASSFHGQGVQPQHF. This sequence joins TRBV27 and TRBJ1-5; TRBD1 matches 7 bases. V shed 3 bases, J shed 7 bases, and the junction held 9 bases outside the gene matches. CDR1 and CDR2 from the germline V gene are MNHEY and SMNVEV (reference sequence). The CDR3 spans 15 residues.

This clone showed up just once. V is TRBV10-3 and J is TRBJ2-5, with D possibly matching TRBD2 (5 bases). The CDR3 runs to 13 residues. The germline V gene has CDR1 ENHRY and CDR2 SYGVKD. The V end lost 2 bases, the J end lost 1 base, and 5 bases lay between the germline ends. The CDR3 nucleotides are TGTGCCATCAGTGAGGCGGGCCAAGAGACCCAGTACTTC. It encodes CAISEAGQETQYF.